This TCR beta chain was documented in a study of T-cell reconstitution after alpha-beta-depleted transplantation in children. This clonotype was picked up many times. Its antigen is unidentified. The TCRbeta library was prepared with unique molecular identifiers. TCRdb reprocessed the PCR reads with MiXCR, giving one entry per CDR3 protein. The data hold 250,000 to 300,000 distinct CDR3 sequences, with just over 7.5% observed a single time. Germline CDR1 is LGHNT and CDR2 is FRNRAP. This CDR3 comprises 17 residues. Trimming stripped 3 bases from V and 3 bases from J, with 18 bases between. Study-wide points: By about two months after transplant, alpha-beta T cells reportedly arose from several hundred graft clones that had expanded. Surviving recipient T cells and intrathymic progenitors accounted for some patients' high TCRbeta diversity at day 60. The main origin of T-cell counts and diversity one year after transplant was newly produced T cells.

This TCR was recovered from a female patient between 2 and 15 years old who had a stem cell transplant for Fanconi anemia, so the T cells may come from the graft donor. The specimen comprised peripheral blood, sampled 360 days after TCRalphabeta/CD19-depleted stem cell transplant. This rearrangement joins TRBV12-5 to TRBJ2-1; the D is unclear. In DNA, the CDR3 is TGTGCTAGTGGTTTCGGAGTGGCGGATTTGTACTACAATGAGCAGTTCTTC. Its protein is CASGFGVADLYYNEQFF.